The T cell receptor beta chain described here comes from a study of OX40 agonist ivuxolimab in advanced cancers. Concerning this clone itself: Its matching antigen is unknown.

Profiled with immunoSEQ multiplex PCR; TCRdb holds only in-frame clones, not every one. Among roughly 89,000 clones listed, around 90% were seen once. Study observations and caveats: Blood T cells, both CD4+ and CD8+, expanded clonally by week 6 at 0.1 to 3.0 mg/kg. CD4+ T cells averaged fewer expanded clones than CD8+ T cells.

This CDR3 spans 15 amino acids. The germline gives CDR1 GTSNPN, CDR2 SVGIG (reference sequence). V was shortened by 4 bases and J by 2 bases, with 14 bases between the two germline ends. This sequence was found in an adult with an advanced solid tumor such as melanoma, head and neck, liver or kidney cancer. This chain links TRBV30 with TRBJ2-2, with unresolved D. The sequenced sample was CD4+ or CD8+ T cells sorted from blood, obtained in a trial of the OX40 agonist ivuxolimab. The CDR3 region is CAWTVGSLNTGELFF. The CDR3 coding sequence is TGTGCCTGGACCGTGGGCTCCTTAAACACCGGGGAGCTGTTTTTT.